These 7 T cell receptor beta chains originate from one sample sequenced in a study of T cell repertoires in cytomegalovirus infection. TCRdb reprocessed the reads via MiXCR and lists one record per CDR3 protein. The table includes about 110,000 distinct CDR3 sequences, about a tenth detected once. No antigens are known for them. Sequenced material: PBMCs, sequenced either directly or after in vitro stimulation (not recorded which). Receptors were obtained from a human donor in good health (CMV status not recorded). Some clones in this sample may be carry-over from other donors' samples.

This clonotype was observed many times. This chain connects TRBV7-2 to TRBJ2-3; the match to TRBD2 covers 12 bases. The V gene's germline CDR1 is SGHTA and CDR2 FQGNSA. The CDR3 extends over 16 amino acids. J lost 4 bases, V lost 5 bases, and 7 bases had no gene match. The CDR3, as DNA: TGTGCCAGCAGCCAGAGACTAGCGGGAGACGCAGATACGCAGTATTTT. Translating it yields CASSQRLAGDADTQYF.

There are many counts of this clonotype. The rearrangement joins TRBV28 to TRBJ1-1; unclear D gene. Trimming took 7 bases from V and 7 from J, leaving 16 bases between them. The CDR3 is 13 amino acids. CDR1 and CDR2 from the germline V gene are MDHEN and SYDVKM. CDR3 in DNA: TGTGCCAGCATCCTCCCCGAGAAGTTTGAAGCTTTCTTT. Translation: CASILPEKFEAFF.

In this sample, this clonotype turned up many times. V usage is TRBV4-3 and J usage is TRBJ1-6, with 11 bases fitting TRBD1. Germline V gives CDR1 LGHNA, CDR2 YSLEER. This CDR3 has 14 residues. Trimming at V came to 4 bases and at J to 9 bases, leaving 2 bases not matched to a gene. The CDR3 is CASSPGQGGSPLHF. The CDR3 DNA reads TGCGCCAGCAGCCCGGGACAGGGGGGTTCACCCCTCCACTTT.

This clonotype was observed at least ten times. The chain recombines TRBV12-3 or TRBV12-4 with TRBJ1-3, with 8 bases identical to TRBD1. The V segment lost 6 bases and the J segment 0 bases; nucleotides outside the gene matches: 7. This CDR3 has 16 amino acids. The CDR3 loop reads CASRSGGLRSGNTIYF. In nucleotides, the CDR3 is TGTGCCAGCAGGTCAGGGGGCCTTCGCTCTGGAAACACCATATATTTT.

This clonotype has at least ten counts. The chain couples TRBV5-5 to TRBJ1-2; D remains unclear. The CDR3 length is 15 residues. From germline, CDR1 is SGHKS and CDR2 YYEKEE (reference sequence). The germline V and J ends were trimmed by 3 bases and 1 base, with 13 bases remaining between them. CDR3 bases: TGTGCCAGCAGCTCGGGCCCGTTCATTAACTATGGCTACACCTTC. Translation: CASSSGPFINYGYTF.

CDR3 DNA sequence: TGTGCCATCGACCGAGGTAGCGGGAGTCCTACGCAGTATTTT. Its translation: CAIDRGSGSPTQYF. The chain uses TRBV10-3 and TRBJ2-3; TRBD2 aligns across 9 bases. The V segment lost 8 bases and the J segment 8 bases; nucleotides outside the gene matches: 11. The CDR3 extends over 14 amino acids. Germline lookup yields CDR1 ENHRY and CDR2 SYGVKD.

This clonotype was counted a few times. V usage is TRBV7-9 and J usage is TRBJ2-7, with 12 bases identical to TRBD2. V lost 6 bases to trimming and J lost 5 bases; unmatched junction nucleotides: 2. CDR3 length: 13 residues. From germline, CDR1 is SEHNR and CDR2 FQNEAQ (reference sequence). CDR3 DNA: TGTGCCAGCAGGACTAGCGGGAGCGACGAGCAGTACGTC. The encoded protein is CASRTSGSDEQYV.